The T cell receptor beta chain described here comes from a study of blood T cell repertoires in COVID-19 (dated by TCRdb to about 2020). Regarding the complete study: Collaborator samples came from the United States, Italy and Spain and covered acute and convalescent phases of COVID-19. HLA class I and class II types, where available, came from metadata supplied by the sample provider rather than from assay-based typing. Samples were obtained from the ongoing ImmuneRACE study (first 160 participants) and from 1,200 or so subjects provided by 6 global collaborators. The material from the prospective study consisted of cDNA or gDNA derived from T cells, B-cell-depleted T cells, or PBMCs. The dataset comprised deeply sampled blood TCRbeta repertoires from subjects exposed to, actively infected with, or recovered from COVID-19. The repertoires were released in a freely available public database meant as a resource for research on the immune response to SARS-CoV-2. A de-identified subject ID, COVID-19 status, age in years and sex were almost always included in the sample metadata.

TCRbeta CDR3 regions were amplified from genomic DNA by means of the immunoSEQ Assay, a bias-controlled multiplex PCR. The original pipeline was this. The number of nucleated cells in each sample was estimated from the amplification of reference gene primers within the assay. To quantify the absolute abundance of each unique TCRbeta CDR3 rearrangement, sequence reads were collapsed and filtered. For each sample, productive Simpson clonality was calculated by taking the square root of Simpson's diversity index across productive rearrangements. What TCRdb holds here is the immuneACCESS table cut down to in-frame rearrangements. Part of the clones is not present; checked against another copy, under half of the missing clones reflect an unresolved V gene, and the others are unexplained. The V and J calls and the clone size are those of that table, but D and trimming were determined from the DNA. For this sample there are hundreds of thousands of clones; approximately 90% appear just once. Clones ranked in the top ten supply 8% to 10% of the sample.

As concerns this clone: The antigen it binds to is not known. One base away there is no much larger clone; base qualities are not given.

In the prospective study, participants were roughly 18 to 100 years old, resided in about two dozen geographic areas of the United States, and were enrolled through a virtual design. In the prospective study, participants were assigned to cohorts based on the clinical history participants reported in a screening survey and a study questionnaire. Recovered participants in ImmuneRACE Cohort 3 were defined as having two consecutive negative NP/OP PCR tests, clearance from a healthcare professional, or resolution of symptoms. Mobile phlebotomists in the prospective study collected whole blood, serum and a nasopharyngeal or oropharyngeal swab from every participant. Prospective study participants could optionally give additional blood draws and questionnaires over an approximately 2-month period. Blood samples from the prospective study were shipped frozen or at room temperature prior to DNA extraction.

Paper-wide results and their limitations: The quantity of clinical and demographic metadata differed by source and by participant and was supplied without curation.

The CDR3, cysteine through phenylalanine, is 16 amino acids long. The sequence is cut down to CDR3 DNA, 48 bases in frame from base 1. CDR1 and CDR2 (SGHRS, YFSETQ) derive from the germline V gene. Ends trimmed: V by 2 bases, J by 4 bases; bases unmatched to a gene: 8. Sequenced input: PBMCs or T cells enriched from blood (not recorded which). This clonotype was obtained from a man in his forties or fifties who had recovered from COVID-19. The rearranged chain carries TRBV5-1 and TRBJ1-2; 10 junctional bases match TRBD1. The CDR3 reads as follows: CASSFVGTGVRYGYTF. The bases are TGCGCCAGCAGCTTTGTTGGGACAGGGGTCCGCTATGGCTACACCTTC.